The T cell receptor (beta chain) described here comes from a study of immune heterogeneity within non-small cell lung tumors. TCRs were amplified from about 640 ng gDNA of bulk tumor per sample. Surgery yielded several widely spaced biopsies per primary tumor. The study enrolled patients with untreated, newly diagnosed non-small cell lung cancer who underwent curative surgery. Deletions cut 6 bases from V and 0 bases from J, with 7 bases between. The germline V gene encodes CDR1 KGHDR and CDR2 SFDVKD. The CDR3 length is 13 residues. On this clonotype: Its antigen remains unidentified.

A multiplex PCR containing 32 V primers and 13 J primers was used to amplify TCR beta CDR3. TCRdb itself ran the multiplex PCR reads through MiXCR, one entry per CDR3 protein. The repertoire has roughly 9,900 distinct CDR3 sequences, 25% to 30% of them found once; the top ten carry roughly 8.1%. Regarding the study as a whole: There were identical dominant CDR3 beta clonotypes recurring across tumor sites within a patient, together with site-unique high-frequency clones. Correlation analysis showed that local T-cell clonality was moderately but significantly associated with local tumor mutational burden (R approximately 0.36).

Sequenced: lung tumor tissue. The sequence came from an older woman with non-small cell lung cancer. The rearrangement links TRBV24-1 to TRBJ2-5; D possibly corresponds to TRBD2 (6 bases). The CDR3 sequence: CATSRDYQETQYF. Written as DNA, the CDR3 is TGTGCCACCAGTCGGGACTACCAAGAGACCCAGTACTTC.